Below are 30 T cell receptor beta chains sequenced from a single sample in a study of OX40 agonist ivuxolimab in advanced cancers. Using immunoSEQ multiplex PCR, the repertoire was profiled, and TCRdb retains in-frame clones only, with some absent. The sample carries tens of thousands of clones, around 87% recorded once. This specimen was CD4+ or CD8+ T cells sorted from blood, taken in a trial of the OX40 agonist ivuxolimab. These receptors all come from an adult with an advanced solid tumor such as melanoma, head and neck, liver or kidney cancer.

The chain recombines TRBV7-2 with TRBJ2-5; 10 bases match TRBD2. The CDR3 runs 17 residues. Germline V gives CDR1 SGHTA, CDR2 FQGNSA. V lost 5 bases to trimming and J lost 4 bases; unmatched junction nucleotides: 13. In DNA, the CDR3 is TGTGCCAGCAGCCGGGCCTTTAGCGGGAGGTTGGGAGAGACCCAGTACTTC. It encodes CASSRAFSGRLGETQYF.

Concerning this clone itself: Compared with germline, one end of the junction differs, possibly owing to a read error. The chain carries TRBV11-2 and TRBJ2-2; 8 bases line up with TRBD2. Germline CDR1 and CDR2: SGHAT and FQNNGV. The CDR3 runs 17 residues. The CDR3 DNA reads TGTGCCAGCAGCAATAGGGCTATTAGCGGGAACGCCGGGGAGCTGTTTTTT. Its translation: CASSNRAISGNAGELFF.

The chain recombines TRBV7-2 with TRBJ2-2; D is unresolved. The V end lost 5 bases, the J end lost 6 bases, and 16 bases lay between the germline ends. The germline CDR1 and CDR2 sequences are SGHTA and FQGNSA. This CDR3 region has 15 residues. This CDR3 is CASSLQGSGAGELFF. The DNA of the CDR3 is TGTGCCAGCAGCCTTCAAGGGTCCGGAGCCGGGGAGCTGTTTTTT.

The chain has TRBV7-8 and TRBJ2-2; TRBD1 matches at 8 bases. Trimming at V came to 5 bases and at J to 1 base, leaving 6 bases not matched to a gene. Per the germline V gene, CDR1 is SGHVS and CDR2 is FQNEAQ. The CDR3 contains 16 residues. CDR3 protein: CASSPQGARNTGELFF. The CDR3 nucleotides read TGTGCCAGCAGCCCTCAGGGGGCCCGGAACACCGGGGAGCTGTTTTTT. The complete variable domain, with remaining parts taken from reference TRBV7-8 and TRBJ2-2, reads GAGVSQSPRYKVAKRGQDVALRCDPISGHVSLFWYQQALGQGPEFLTYFQNEAQLDKSGLPSDRFFAERPEGSVSTLKIQRTQQEDSAVYLCASSPQGARNTGELFFGEGSRLTVL.

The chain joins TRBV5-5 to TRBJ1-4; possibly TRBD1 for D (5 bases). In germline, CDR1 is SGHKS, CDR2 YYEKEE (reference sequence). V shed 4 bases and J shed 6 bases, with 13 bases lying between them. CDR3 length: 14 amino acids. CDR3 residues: CASSPGGMDEKLFF. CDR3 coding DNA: TGTGCCAGCAGCCCTGGGGGAATGGATGAAAAACTGTTTTTT.

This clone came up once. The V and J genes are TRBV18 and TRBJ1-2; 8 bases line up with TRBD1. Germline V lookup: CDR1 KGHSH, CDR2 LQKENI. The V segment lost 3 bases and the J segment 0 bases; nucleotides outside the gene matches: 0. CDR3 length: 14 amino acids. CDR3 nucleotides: TGTGCCAGCTCACCGGGACAGGCTAACTATGGCTACACCTTC. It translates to CASSPGQANYGYTF.

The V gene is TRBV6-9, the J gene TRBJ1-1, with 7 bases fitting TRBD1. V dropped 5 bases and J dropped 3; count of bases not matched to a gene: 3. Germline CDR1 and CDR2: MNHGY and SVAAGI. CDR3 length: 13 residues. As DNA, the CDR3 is TGTGCCAGCAGTACAGGGGCTTACACTGAAGCTTTCTTT. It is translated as CASSTGAYTEAFF.

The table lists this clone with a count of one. As DNA, the CDR3 is TGTGCCAGCAGCTTTGAAACAGGGCTGACTGGAAACACCATATATTTT. Its protein product is CASSFETGLTGNTIYF. V and J are TRBV11-2 and TRBJ1-3; weak D call: TRBD1 (6 bases). The CDR3 loop spans 16 amino acids. Germline-derived CDR1 and CDR2 are SGHAT and FQNNGV. V was pared by 3 bases and J by 2 bases, with 14 bases between.

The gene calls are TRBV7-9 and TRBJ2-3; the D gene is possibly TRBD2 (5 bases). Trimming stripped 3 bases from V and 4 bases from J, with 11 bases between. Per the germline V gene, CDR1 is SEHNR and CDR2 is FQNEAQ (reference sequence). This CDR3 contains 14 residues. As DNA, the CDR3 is TGTGCCAGCAGCTTGTATGGGAGCTCAGATACGCAGTATTTT. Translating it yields CASSLYGSSDTQYF. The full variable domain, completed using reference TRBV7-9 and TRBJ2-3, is DTGVSQNPRHKITKRGQNVTFRCDPISEHNRLYWYRQTLGQGPEFLTYFQNEAQLEKSRLLSDRFSAERPKGSFSTLEIQRTEQGDSAMYLCASSLYGSSDTQYFGPGTRLTVL.

CDR3 in DNA: TGTGCCATCTCCTTAGGGCCAGTATCCTACAATGAGCAGTTCTTC. Protein sequence: CAISLGPVSYNEQFF. V usage is TRBV13 and J usage is TRBJ2-1; D remains unclear. The germline V gene encodes CDR1 PRHDT and CDR2 FYEKMQ (reference sequence). The CDR3 length is 15 residues. V lost 10 bases and J 1 base, leaving 17 bases between the germline ends.

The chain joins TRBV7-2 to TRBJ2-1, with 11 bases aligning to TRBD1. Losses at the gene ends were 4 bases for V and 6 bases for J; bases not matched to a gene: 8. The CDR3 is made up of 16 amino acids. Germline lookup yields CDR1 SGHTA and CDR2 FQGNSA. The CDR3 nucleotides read TGTGCCAGCAGCTCGGACCGGGACAGGGGGGGCAATGAGCAGTTCTTC. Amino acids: CASSSDRDRGGNEQFF.

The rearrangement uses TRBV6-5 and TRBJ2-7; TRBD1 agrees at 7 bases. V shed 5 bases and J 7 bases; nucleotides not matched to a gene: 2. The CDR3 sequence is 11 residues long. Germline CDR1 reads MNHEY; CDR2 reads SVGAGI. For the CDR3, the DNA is TGTGCCAGCAGTGTGGGACAGGAGCAGTACGTC. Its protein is CASSVGQEQYV.

For the CDR3, the DNA is TGCAGCGTTGTACTGGGCGGGAATCAGCCCCAGCATTTT. This gives the protein CSVVLGGNQPQHF. The rearrangement joins TRBV29-1 to TRBJ1-5; D is uncertain. Trimming removed 4 bases at V and 4 bases at J, with 11 bases between. This CDR3 is 13 amino acids long. Looked up from germline, CDR1 is SQVTM and CDR2 is ANQGSEA.

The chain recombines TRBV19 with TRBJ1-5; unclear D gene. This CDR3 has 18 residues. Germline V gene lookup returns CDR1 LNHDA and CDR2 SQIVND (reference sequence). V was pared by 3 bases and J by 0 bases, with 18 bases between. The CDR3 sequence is CASSMQPPPTVSNQPQHF. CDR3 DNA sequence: TGTGCCAGTAGTATGCAGCCACCTCCCACAGTTAGCAATCAGCCCCAGCATTTT. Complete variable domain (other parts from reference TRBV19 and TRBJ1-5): DGGITQSPKYLFRKEGQNVTLSCEQNLNHDAMYWYRQDPGQGLRLIYYSQIVNDFQKGDIAEGYSVSREKKESFPLTVTSAQKNPTAFYLCASSMQPPPTVSNQPQHFGDGTRLSIL.

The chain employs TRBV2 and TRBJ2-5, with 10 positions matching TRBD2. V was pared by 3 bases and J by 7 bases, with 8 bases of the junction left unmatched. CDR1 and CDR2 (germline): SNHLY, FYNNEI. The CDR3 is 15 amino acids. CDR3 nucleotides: TGTGCCAGCAGTGATATACTAGCGGGGACGGGGACCCAGTACTTC. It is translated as CASSDILAGTGTQYF.

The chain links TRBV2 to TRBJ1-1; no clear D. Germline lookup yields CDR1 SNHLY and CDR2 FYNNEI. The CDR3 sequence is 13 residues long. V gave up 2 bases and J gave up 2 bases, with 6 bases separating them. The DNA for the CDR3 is TGTGCCAGCAGTGAATTAAGTAACACTGAAGCTTTCTTT. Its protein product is CASSELSNTEAFF.

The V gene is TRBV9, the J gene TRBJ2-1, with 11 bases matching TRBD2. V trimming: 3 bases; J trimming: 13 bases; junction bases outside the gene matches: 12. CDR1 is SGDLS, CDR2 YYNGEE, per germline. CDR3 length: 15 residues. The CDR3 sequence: CASSERELAGAVQFF. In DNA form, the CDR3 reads TGTGCCAGCAGCGAGAGGGAACTAGCGGGGGCCGTACAGTTCTTC.

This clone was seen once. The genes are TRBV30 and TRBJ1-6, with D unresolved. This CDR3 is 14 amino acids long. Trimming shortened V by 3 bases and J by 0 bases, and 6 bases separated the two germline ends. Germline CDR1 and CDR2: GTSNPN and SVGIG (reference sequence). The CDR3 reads CAWRDRSYNSPLHF. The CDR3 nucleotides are TGTGCCTGGAGGGACCGCTCCTATAATTCACCCCTCCACTTT.

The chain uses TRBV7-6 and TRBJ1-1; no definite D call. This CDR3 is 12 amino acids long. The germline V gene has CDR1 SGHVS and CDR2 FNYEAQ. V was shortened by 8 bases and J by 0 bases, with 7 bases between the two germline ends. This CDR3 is CASGTMNTEAFF. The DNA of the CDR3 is TGTGCCAGCGGCACTATGAACACTGAAGCTTTCTTT.

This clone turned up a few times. The CDR3 nucleotides are TGTGCCAGCAGCCCCCGCAGGGACACTGAAGCTTTCTTT. Its translation: CASSPRRDTEAFF. The gene calls are TRBV4-2 and TRBJ1-1; D is possibly TRBD1 (5 bases). Deletions cut 4 bases from V and 3 bases from J, with 9 bases between. This CDR3 is built from 13 residues. Germline-derived CDR1 and CDR2 are LGHNA and YNFKEQ.

CDR3 loop: CASSLGRSGELFF. DNA of the CDR3: TGTGCCAGCAGCTTGGGACGGTCCGGGGAGCTGTTTTTT. The V call is TRBV5-4, the J call TRBJ2-2; unclear D gene. In germline, CDR1 is SGHNT, CDR2 YYREEE (reference sequence). V lost 0 bases and J lost 6, with 6 bases in between. This CDR3 is 13 amino acids long.

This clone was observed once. The CDR3 spells CASSSQRNQPQHF. The CDR3 bases are TGTGCCAGCAGCTCCCAGCGCAATCAGCCCCAGCATTTT. The rearrangement uses TRBV7-2 and TRBJ1-5; the D is unclear. CDR1 SGHTA and CDR2 FQGNSA come from the germline V gene. CDR3 size: 13 residues. With 4 bases removed from V and 2 bases from J, the gap between germline ends came to 6 bases. Using reference TRBV7-2 and TRBJ1-5 for the parts outside the CDR3, the full variable domain is GAGVSQSPSNKVTEKGKDVELRCDPISGHTALYWYRQSLGQGLEFLIYFQGNSAPDKSGLPSDRFSAERTGGSVSTLTIQRTQQEDSAVYLCASSSQRNQPQHFGDGTRLSIL.

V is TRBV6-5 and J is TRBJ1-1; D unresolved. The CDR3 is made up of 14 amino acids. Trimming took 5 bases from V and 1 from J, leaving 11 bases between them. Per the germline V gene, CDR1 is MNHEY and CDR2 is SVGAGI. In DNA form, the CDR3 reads TGTGCCAGCAGTCCAAGGGAGGAGAACACTGAAGCTTTCTTT. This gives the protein CASSPREENTEAFF.

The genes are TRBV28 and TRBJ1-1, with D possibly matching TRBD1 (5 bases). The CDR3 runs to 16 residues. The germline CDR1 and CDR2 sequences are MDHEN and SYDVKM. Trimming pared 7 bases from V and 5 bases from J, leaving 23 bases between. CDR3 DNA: TGTGCCAGCAACCTTGGGTATGGAGGGGTTGGGACTGAAGCTTTCTTT. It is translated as CASNLGYGGVGTEAFF. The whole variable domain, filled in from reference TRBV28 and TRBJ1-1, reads DVKVTQSSRYLVKRTGEKVFLECVQDMDHENMFWYRQDPGLGLRLIYFSYDVKMKEKGDIPEGYSVSREKKERFSLILESASTNQTSMYLCASNLGYGGVGTEAFFGQGTRLTVV.

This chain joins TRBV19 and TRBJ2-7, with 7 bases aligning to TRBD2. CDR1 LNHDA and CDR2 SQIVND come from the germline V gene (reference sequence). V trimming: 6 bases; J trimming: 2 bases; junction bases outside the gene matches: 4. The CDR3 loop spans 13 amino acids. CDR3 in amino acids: CASSPSGTYEQYF. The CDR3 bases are TGTGCCAGTAGCCCTAGCGGAACCTACGAGCAGTACTTC.

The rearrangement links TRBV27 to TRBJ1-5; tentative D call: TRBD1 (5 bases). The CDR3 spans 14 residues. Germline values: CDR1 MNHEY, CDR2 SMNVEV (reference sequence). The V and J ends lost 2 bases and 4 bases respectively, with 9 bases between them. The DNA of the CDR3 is TGTGCCAGCAGTTTAGGCAGGGCAAATCAGCCCCAGCATTTT. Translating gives CASSLGRANQPQHF.

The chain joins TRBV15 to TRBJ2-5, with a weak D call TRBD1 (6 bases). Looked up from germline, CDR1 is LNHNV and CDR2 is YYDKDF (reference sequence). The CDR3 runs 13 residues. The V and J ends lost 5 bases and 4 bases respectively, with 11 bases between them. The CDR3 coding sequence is TGTGCCACCAGCGGGGGCGCGGGAGAGACCCAGTACTTC. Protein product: CATSGGAGETQYF. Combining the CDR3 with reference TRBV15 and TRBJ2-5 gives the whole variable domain DAMVIQNPRYQVTQFGKPVTLSCSQTLNHNVMYWYQQKSSQAPKLLFHYYDKDFNNEADTPDNFQSRRPNTSFCFLDIRSPGLGDTAMYLCATSGGAGETQYFGPGTRLLVL.

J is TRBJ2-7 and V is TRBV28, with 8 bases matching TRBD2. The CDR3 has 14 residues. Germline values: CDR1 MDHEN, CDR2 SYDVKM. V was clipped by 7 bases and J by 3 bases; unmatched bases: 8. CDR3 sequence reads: CASTTTGTSYEQYF. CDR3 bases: TGTGCCAGCACCACGACCGGGACTAGCTACGAGCAGTACTTC.

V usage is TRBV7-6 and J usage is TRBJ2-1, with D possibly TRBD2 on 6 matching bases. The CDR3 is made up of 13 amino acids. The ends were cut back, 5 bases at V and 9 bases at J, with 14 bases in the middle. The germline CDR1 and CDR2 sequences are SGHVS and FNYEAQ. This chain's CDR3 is CASSGDSWGEQFF. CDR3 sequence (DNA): TGTGCCAGCAGCGGGGACTCATGGGGTGAGCAGTTCTTC.

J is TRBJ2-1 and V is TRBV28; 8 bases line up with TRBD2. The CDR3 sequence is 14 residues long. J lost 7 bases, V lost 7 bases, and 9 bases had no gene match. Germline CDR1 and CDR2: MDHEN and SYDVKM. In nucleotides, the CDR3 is TGTGCCAGCAACCCAGGGACTAGACGGAATGAGCAGTTCTTC. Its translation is CASNPGTRRNEQFF.